This T cell receptor beta chain is drawn from a study of patients and donors after allogeneic stem cell transplantation. This CDR3 has 11 residues. CDR1 and CDR2 from the germline V gene are KGHSH and LQKENI. V lost 3 bases to trimming and J lost 11 bases, with 8 bases between them. TCRdb fed the RT-PCR reads into MiXCR, producing one record per CDR3 protein. The sample has roughly 880,000 distinct CDR3 sequences, 18% seen once; the top ten hold around 6%. The clonotype was recovered from a human donor who was either an allogeneic HSCT recipient or a stem cell or donor lymphocyte infusion donor (not recorded which). It is not recorded whose cells these are; they may come from a transplant donor. Material: blood, either unsorted or a sorted T cell fraction (not recorded which). The chain combines TRBV18 with TRBJ2-4; D may be TRBD1 (5 bases). The CDR3 DNA sequence: TGTGCCAGCTCACCCGACAGTTTTCAGTACTTC. This codes for CASSPDSFQYF.